This T cell receptor (beta chain) derives from a study of patients and donors after allogeneic stem cell transplantation. Trimming cost V 5 bases and J 0 bases, with 11 bases left between them. This CDR3 is 14 amino acids long. Germline V CDR1 and CDR2: MNHEY, SVGEGT. MiXCR, run by TCRdb on the RT-PCR reads, gives a single entry per CDR3 protein. The sample records hundreds of thousands of distinct CDR3 sequences, 38% being singletons. V usage is TRBV6-2 or TRBV6-3 and J usage is TRBJ2-7; no clear D. The receptor was isolated from a human donor who was either an allogeneic HSCT recipient or a stem cell or donor lymphocyte infusion donor (not recorded which). It is not recorded whose cells these are; they may come from a transplant donor. The source material was blood, either unsorted or a sorted T cell fraction (not recorded which). CDR3 in amino acids: CASSPPTNSYEQYF. The CDR3 region has the DNA TGTGCCAGCAGTCCCCCGACAAACTCCTACGAGCAGTACTTC.